This T cell receptor (beta chain) was captured by sequencing in a study of T cells after yellow fever vaccination. For the study at large: When fractions had low cell numbers, they were prepared with SMART-Seq v4 Ultra Low Input. Regarding the study as a whole: The CD4 compartment and the CD8 compartment contained a small share of clonotypes in common.

Trimming cost V 4 bases and J 2 bases; bases outside gene matches: 4. There are 14 residues in the CDR3. This clonotype was seen only a few times. 5'RACE template switching produced TCR cDNA carrying a universal primer site and UMIs. TCRdb fed the 5' RACE reads into MiXCR, producing one record per CDR3 protein. The sample has about 85,000 distinct CDR3 sequences, about an eighth seen once; the top ten hold approximately 25%. This specimen was CD8+ T cells not binding an NS4B(214-222) dextramer, sorted from PBMCs, taken roughly 23 days after the first yellow fever vaccination. The V call is TRBV12-3 or TRBV12-4, the J call TRBJ2-5; 7 bases match TRBD2. This receptor was identified in a young man who received the YFV17D yellow fever vaccine. The CDR3 is CASSSRGGQETQYF. CDR3 coding DNA: TGTGCCAGCAGTTCCCGCGGGGGACAAGAGACCCAGTACTTC.